These T cell receptor beta chains were read from a single sample in a study of T cells after yellow fever vaccination. TCRdb passed the 5' RACE reads through MiXCR, listing each CDR3 protein once. Of approximately 300,000 distinct CDR3 sequences in the sample, around 11% were seen once. Material: CD4+ T cells sorted from PBMCs, obtained 45 days after the yellow fever booster vaccination. The source of these receptors is a man aged 18 to 35 who received the YFV17D yellow fever vaccine. The CDR3 runs from the conserved cysteine through the conserved F or W. The order of the fields is CDR3 length, V gene, J gene, D gene, clone size, CDR3 protein, CDR3 DNA. D genes are given only for firm matches. Size tells how often a clone was seen (once, few, many) or the class of an expanded clone, and some rows leave it out.

length: 15
V: TRBV18
J: TRBJ1-6
D: -
size: -
CDR3: CASSPPGGYNSPLHF
DNA: TGTGCCAGCTCACCGCCCGGCGGCTATAATTCACCCCTCCACTTT

length: 13
V: TRBV28
J: TRBJ2-5
D: -
size: -
CDR3: CASSLPRFRTQYF
DNA: TGTGCCAGCAGTCTACCTAGATTTAGGACCCAGTACTTC

length: 14
V: TRBV21-1
J: TRBJ2-1
D: -
size: few
CDR3: CASNSGYNLDEQFF
DNA: TGTGCCAGCAACAGCGGGTACAATCTCGATGAGCAGTTCTTC

length: 15
V: TRBV6-5
J: TRBJ1-3
D: TRBD1
size: few
CDR3: CASRPPTGVGNTIYF
DNA: TGTGCCAGCAGGCCGCCAACAGGGGTTGGAAACACCATATATTTT

length: 12
V: TRBV12-3/TRBV12-4
J: TRBJ2-5
D: -
size: once
CDR3: CASSFGEKTQYF
DNA: TGTGCCAGCAGTTTTGGGGAGAAGACCCAGTACTTC

length: 13
V: TRBV7-2
J: TRBJ1-4
D: TRBD1
size: -
CDR3: CASSRDRDEKLFF
DNA: TGTGCCAGCAGCCGGGACAGGGACGAAAAACTGTTTTTT

length: 16
V: TRBV5-8
J: TRBJ2-1
D: TRBD2
size: -
CDR3: CASSLFAGGVYNEQFF
DNA: TGTGCCAGCAGCTTGTTTGCGGGGGGGGTCTACAATGAGCAGTTCTTC

length: 15
V: TRBV19
J: TRBJ1-1
D: -
size: once
CDR3: CASSIGRVIGTEAFF
DNA: TGTGCCAGTAGTATAGGGCGGGTCATCGGCACTGAAGCTTTCTTT

length: 14
V: TRBV5-4
J: TRBJ1-2
D: -
size: -
CDR3: CASSLVAGANGYTF
DNA: TGTGCCAGCAGCTTGGTTGCAGGGGCTAATGGCTACACCTTC

length: 18
V: TRBV12-3/TRBV12-4
J: TRBJ2-2
D: -
size: -
CDR3: CASSFQAGTIANTGELFF
DNA: TGTGCCAGCAGTTTTCAGGCAGGGACAATCGCGAACACCGGGGAGCTGTTTTTT

length: 16
V: TRBV20-1
J: TRBJ2-3
D: TRBD2
size: -
CDR3: CSARPPSGGGRDTQYF
DNA: TGCAGTGCCCGTCCGCCTAGCGGGGGGGGCCGGGATACGCAGTATTTT